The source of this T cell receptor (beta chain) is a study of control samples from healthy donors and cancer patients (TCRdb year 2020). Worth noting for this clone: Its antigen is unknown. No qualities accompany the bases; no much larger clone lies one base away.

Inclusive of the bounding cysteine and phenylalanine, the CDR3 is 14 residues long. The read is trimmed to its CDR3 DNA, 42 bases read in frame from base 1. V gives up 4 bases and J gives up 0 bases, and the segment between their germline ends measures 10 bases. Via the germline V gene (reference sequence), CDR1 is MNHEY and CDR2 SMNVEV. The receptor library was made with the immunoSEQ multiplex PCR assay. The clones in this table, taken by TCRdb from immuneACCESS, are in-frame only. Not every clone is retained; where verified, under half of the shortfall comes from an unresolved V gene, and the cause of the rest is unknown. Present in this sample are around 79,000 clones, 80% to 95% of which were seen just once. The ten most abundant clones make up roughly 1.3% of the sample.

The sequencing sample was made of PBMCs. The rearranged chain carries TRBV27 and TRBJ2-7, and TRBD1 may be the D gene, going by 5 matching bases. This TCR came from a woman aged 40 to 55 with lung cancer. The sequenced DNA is TGTGCCAGCAGTTCCCACAGGTACTCCTACGAGCAGTACTTC. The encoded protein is CASSSHRYSYEQYF.